The clone carrying this T cell receptor beta chain has ten or more counts. Its specificity is unknown. TCR beta CDR3 regions were amplified from RNA transcripts. Initially, a first-round RT-PCR of the TCR CDR3 employed the HTBI primer set. TCRdb re-analysed the multiplex PCR reads in MiXCR, keeping a single row per CDR3 protein. The table shows under 300,000 distinct CDR3 sequences, with 15% occurring only once. The study enrolled patients aged 18 to 65 with newly diagnosed hyperthyroidism of under 2 months' duration. On the basis of clinical symptoms, serum thyroxine and TRAb, thyroid ultrasound and orbital computed tomography, diagnoses were made. Germline CDR1 and CDR2: MDHEN and SYDVKM. V shed 5 bases, J shed 7 bases, and the junction held 18 bases outside the gene matches. The CDR3 extends over 17 amino acids. This entry comes from a study of T cells in Graves' hyperthyroidism and ophthalmopathy.

Notes on the study in general: Most thyroid clonotypes with frequency above 0.001 were detected in blood.

The specimen was blood. The receptor was derived from a woman in her forties or fifties with Graves' hyperthyroidism that later progressed to Graves' ophthalmopathy. The chain is built from TRBV28 and TRBJ1-2; TRBD1 aligns across 8 bases. The CDR3 DNA follows: TGTGCCAGCAGTCAATTGATAGGTCGCCAGGGGGCATTTGGCTACACCTTC. Translation gives CASSQLIGRQGAFGYTF.